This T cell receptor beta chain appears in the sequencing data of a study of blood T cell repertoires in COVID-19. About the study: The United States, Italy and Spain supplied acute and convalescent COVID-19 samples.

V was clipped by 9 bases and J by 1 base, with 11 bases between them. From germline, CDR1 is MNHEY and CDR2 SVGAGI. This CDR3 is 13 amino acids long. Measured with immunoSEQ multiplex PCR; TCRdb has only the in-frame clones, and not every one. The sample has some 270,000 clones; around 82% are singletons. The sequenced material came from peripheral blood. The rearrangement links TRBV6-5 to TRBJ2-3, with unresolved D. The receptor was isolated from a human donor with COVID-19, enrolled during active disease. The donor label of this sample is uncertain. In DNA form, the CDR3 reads TGTGCCAGTGGAGAGGTCCGCACAGATACGCAGTATTTT. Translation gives CASGEVRTDTQYF.